The 31 T cell receptor beta chains below were found in one sample sequenced in a study of T cells after posttransplantation cyclophosphamide. Assay used: immunoSEQ multiplex PCR; TCRdb lists only in-frame clones, some missing. The table lists some 40,000 clones, with no singletons. Specimen: PBMCs. The receptors originated from a man aged 30 to 39 in good health and a related stem cell transplant donor.

This clone was seen many times. The CDR3 reads CASSLTDWNTYEQYF. CDR3 DNA sequence: TGTGCCAGCAGCTTGACCGACTGGAACACCTACGAGCAGTACTTC. The chain recombines TRBV5-6 with TRBJ2-7; D remains ambiguous. Per germline, CDR1 SGHDT and CDR2 YYEEEE. V was cut by 1 base and J by 2 bases, with 13 bases left in between. There are 15 residues in the CDR3.

This clone was observed at least ten times. The chain links TRBV6-5 to TRBJ1-1, with a tentative D call TRBD1 (6 bases). Germline CDR1 MNHEY, CDR2 SVGAGI. The CDR3 has 13 amino acids. V was pared by 8 bases and J by 0 bases, with 10 bases between. The DNA of the CDR3 is TGTGCCAGCTGTCAGGGGATGAACACTGAAGCTTTCTTT. Protein product: CASCQGMNTEAFF.

The table lists this clone with many counts. The chain couples TRBV10-3 to TRBJ2-5, with TRBD2 matching over 14 bases. Germline-derived CDR1 and CDR2 are ENHRY and SYGVKD. Germline trimming cut 10 bases from V and 3 bases from J; bases unmatched to any gene: 7. This CDR3 has 15 amino acids. CDR3 DNA: TGTGCCACCGGGACTAGCGGGGGCCCTAAAGAGACCCAGTACTTC. Its translation: CATGTSGGPKETQYF.

This clone came up many times. This chain's CDR3 is CASSFQRGARDGYTF. CDR3 bases: TGTGCCAGCAGCTTTCAGCGGGGAGCTCGAGATGGCTACACCTTC. The gene calls are TRBV5-8 and TRBJ1-2; D is undetermined. Looked up from germline, CDR1 is SGHTS and CDR2 is YDEGEE. CDR3 length equals 15 residues. The V end was cut by 2 bases, the J end by 6 bases, with 17 bases between.

The chain recombines TRBV4-1 with TRBJ2-3; 8 bases agree with TRBD1. This CDR3 region has 17 residues. Germline lookup yields CDR1 MGHRA and CDR2 YSYEKL. V trimming: 1 base; J trimming: 3 bases; junction bases outside the gene matches: 9. CDR3 in DNA: TGCGCCAGCAGCCAAGTCAGGGGGCGGGTGGGTACAGATACGCAGTATTTT. It codes for CASSQVRGRVGTDTQYF.

This clone was detected ten times or more. V is TRBV5-1 and J is TRBJ1-2, with D perhaps matching TRBD1 (6 bases). Germline V gene data show CDR1 as SGHRS and CDR2 as YFSETQ. V lost 4 bases and J lost 0, with 10 bases in between. The CDR3 runs to 14 residues. In DNA form, the CDR3 reads TGCGCCAGCAGCGGACAGATCTCTAACTATGGCTACACCTTC. The encoded protein is CASSGQISNYGYTF.

This clone was recorded many times. The chain has TRBV5-1 and TRBJ1-1; a weak D match, TRBD1 (5 bases). CDR1 SGHRS and CDR2 YFSETQ come from the germline V gene. This CDR3 contains 13 residues. The V gene lost 3 bases and the J gene lost 2 bases, with 8 bases spanning the gap. Here the CDR3 DNA reads TGCGCCAGCAGCTCCCAGGGTAACACTGAAGCTTTCTTT. This sequence encodes CASSSQGNTEAFF.

This clone has at least ten counts. CDR3 nucleotide sequence: TGTGCCAGCAGCCTAGGACTAGCGGGGAACTACGGGGAGCTGTTTTTT. Translating gives CASSLGLAGNYGELFF. The chain links TRBV5-4 to TRBJ2-2, with 12 bases lining up with TRBD2. V gave up 4 bases and J gave up 7 bases; unmatched junction bases: 8. CDR3 length equals 16 residues. Germline V gives CDR1 SGHNT, CDR2 YYREEE (reference sequence).

This clone came up many times. The chain is built from TRBV6-1 and TRBJ1-5; 7 bases match TRBD1. Germline V gene data show CDR1 as MNHNS and CDR2 as SASEGT. The CDR3 extends over 14 amino acids. V was pared by 5 bases and J by 4 bases, with 5 bases of the junction left unmatched. CDR3 DNA: TGTGCCAGCAGTCCTACGACAGGGAATCAGCCCCAGCATTTT. Its translation is CASSPTTGNQPQHF.

This clone was seen at least ten times. The V gene is TRBV5-6, the J gene TRBJ1-6; D perhaps matches TRBD1 (6 bases). V was trimmed by 1 base and J by 7 bases, leaving 15 bases between them. Germline-derived CDR1 and CDR2 are SGHDT and YYEEEE. The CDR3 totals 16 residues. This CDR3 is CASSLFRGASNSPLHF. CDR3 DNA sequence: TGTGCCAGCAGCTTGTTTCGGGGGGCTTCAAATTCACCCCTCCACTTT.

This clone was observed at least ten times. The V and J genes are TRBV5-6 and TRBJ2-7, with a possible D match to TRBD2 (5 bases). CDR1 SGHDT and CDR2 YYEEEE come from the germline V gene. The CDR3 length is 16 residues. V lost 4 bases and J 2 bases, leaving 19 bases between the germline ends. Written as DNA, the CDR3 is TGTGCCAGCAGCGAAGATGCATCGGGGATTCCCTACGAGCAGTACTTC. Residues: CASSEDASGIPYEQYF.

This clone was detected ten times or more. V and J are TRBV28 and TRBJ1-1; D may be TRBD1 (6 bases). In germline, CDR1 is MDHEN, CDR2 SYDVKM. The CDR3 sequence is 16 residues long. Trimming took off 6 bases at V and 4 bases at J, with 21 bases between the two ends. DNA of the CDR3: TGTGCCAGCAGGGGCCCCAGGGGCCAGGTGGGCACTGAAGCTTTCTTT. Its protein is CASRGPRGQVGTEAFF.

The sample holds a few counts of this clone. The chain combines TRBV4-2 with TRBJ2-2; 15 nucleotides align to TRBD2. Germline V gene sequence: CDR1 LGHNA, CDR2 YNFKEQ. Trimming at V came to 4 bases and at J to 0 bases, leaving 9 bases not matched to a gene. The CDR3 spans 20 residues. CDR3 bases: TGTGCCAGCAGCCTTCTTGGGACTAGCGGGGGGTCGACGAACACCGGGGAGCTGTTTTTT. Residues: CASSLLGTSGGSTNTGELFF.

The table lists this clone with many counts. DNA of the CDR3: TGTGCCAGCCGAACGGGGGGCGAGGGCGCTGAAGCTTTCTTT. Translation: CASRTGGEGAEAFF. The chain carries TRBV12-3 or TRBV12-4 and TRBJ1-1; a weak D match, TRBD1 (6 bases). This CDR3 contains 14 residues. Trimming removed 8 bases from V and 6 bases from J, with 19 bases in between.

This clone was observed many times. The chain has TRBV2 and TRBJ2-3; D might be TRBD2 (6 bases). With 7 bases removed from V and 3 bases from J, the gap between germline ends came to 11 bases. The germline V gene encodes CDR1 SNHLY and CDR2 FYNNEI. This CDR3 has 13 residues. The CDR3: CASTGDFTDTQYF. CDR3 bases: TGTGCCAGCACCGGGGACTTTACAGATACGCAGTATTTT.

Many counts were recorded for this clone. The gene calls are TRBV5-6 and TRBJ1-1; possible D gene TRBD1, 5 bases. CDR1 and CDR2 (germline): SGHDT, YYEEEE. Deletions cut 3 bases from V and 5 bases from J, with 17 bases between. CDR3 length: 15 amino acids. The CDR3 DNA is TGTGCCAGCAGCTCCTTAACAGGCCGGGGGACTGAAGCTTTCTTT. Translation: CASSSLTGRGTEAFF. Looking up the rest from reference TRBV5-6 and TRBJ1-1 gives the full variable domain: DAGVTQSPTHLIKTRGQQVTLRCSPKSGHDTVSWYQQALGQGPQFIFQYYEEEERQRGNFPDRFSGHQFPNYSSELNVNALLLGDSALYLCASSSLTGRGTEAFFGQGTRLTVV.

This clone occurred many times. The chain carries TRBV2 and TRBJ1-3, with 9 bases fitting TRBD1. The CDR3 is 16 amino acids. V was pared by 8 bases and J by 1 base, with 9 bases of the junction left unmatched. Germline assignment: CDR1 SNHLY and CDR2 FYNNEI. The CDR3 region is CASDLQGARSGNTIYF. CDR3 sequence (DNA): TGTGCCAGCGATTTACAGGGGGCTAGATCTGGAAACACCATATATTTT.

This clone was counted between two and nine times. The chain employs TRBV6-5 and TRBJ1-2; the match to TRBD1 covers 7 bases. From germline, CDR1 is MNHEY and CDR2 SVGAGI. This CDR3 has 14 amino acids. The V segment lost 4 bases and the J segment 3 bases; nucleotides outside the gene matches: 5. The CDR3 is CASSSAGGYYGYTF. The CDR3 DNA follows: TGTGCCAGCAGTTCTGCAGGGGGTTACTATGGCTACACCTTC.

This clone has a count of ten or more. The chain recombines TRBV7-3 with TRBJ2-1; D is perhaps TRBD1 (6 bases). Germline CDR1 and CDR2: SGHTA and FQGTGA. V was clipped by 5 bases and J by 3 bases, with 17 bases between them. The CDR3 has 16 amino acids. The CDR3, as DNA: TGTGCCAGCAGCCCCTCAGGGGCGTACCTCTACAATGAGCAGTTCTTC. It codes for CASSPSGAYLYNEQFF.

This clone was counted ten times or more. CDR3 protein: CASSSNQGAGNTIYF. CDR3 nucleotides: TGTGCCAGCAGTTCTAACCAGGGGGCTGGAAACACCATATATTTT. The chain couples TRBV6-5 to TRBJ1-3; 7 nucleotides match TRBD1. The CDR3 is made up of 15 amino acids. In germline, CDR1 is MNHEY, CDR2 SVGAGI. J lost 2 bases, V lost 4 bases, and 5 bases had no gene match.

This clone occurred many times. V gene TRBV10-3 combines with J gene TRBJ2-3; D remains ambiguous. The germline CDR1 and CDR2 sequences are ENHRY and SYGVKD. Trimming stripped 8 bases from V and 3 bases from J, with 6 bases between. The CDR3 contains 11 residues. CDR3: CAIRRTDTQYF. The DNA of the CDR3 is TGTGCCATCCGAAGGACAGATACGCAGTATTTT.

The table lists this clone with many counts. This rearrangement joins TRBV19 to TRBJ1-1; D gene uncertain. With 4 bases removed from V and 1 base from J, the gap between germline ends came to 7 bases. Germline lookup yields CDR1 LNHDA and CDR2 SQIVND (reference sequence). CDR3 length equals 13 residues. In nucleotides, the CDR3 is TGTGCCAGTAGTAACCGGGGGAACACTGAAGCTTTCTTT. Its translation: CASSNRGNTEAFF. Variable domain in full (rest from reference TRBV19 and TRBJ1-1): DGGITQSPKYLFRKEGQNVTLSCEQNLNHDAMYWYRQDPGQGLRLIYYSQIVNDFQKGDIAEGYSVSREKKESFPLTVTSAQKNPTAFYLCASSNRGNTEAFFGQGTRLTVV.

At least ten counts were recorded for this clone. J is TRBJ2-2 and V is TRBV5-1; no reliable D call. Per the germline V gene, CDR1 is SGHRS and CDR2 is YFSETQ. The CDR3 is 13 residues long. Trimming removed 4 bases from V and 7 bases from J, with 11 bases in between. The CDR3 DNA sequence: TGCGCCAGCAGCCTAATGCCGGGCGGGGAGCTGTTTTTT. Residues: CASSLMPGGELFF.

This clone was seen repeatedly, ten times or more. The CDR3 loop is CASSRDLSSYNEQFF. The CDR3 DNA sequence: TGTGCCAGCAGCAGGGACTTGAGCTCCTACAATGAGCAGTTCTTC. The chain is built from TRBV9 and TRBJ2-1, with D perhaps TRBD2 (6 bases). Trimming stripped 4 bases from V and 0 bases from J, with 11 bases between. From germline, CDR1 is SGDLS and CDR2 YYNGEE. The CDR3 covers 15 residues.

This clone was seen many times. This chain links TRBV5-4 with TRBJ2-1; 9 nucleotides align to TRBD2. The germline V gene has CDR1 SGHNT and CDR2 YYREEE (reference sequence). The junction had 3 bases not matched to a gene; V was cut back by 1 base and J by 7 bases. The CDR3 contains 14 residues. CDR3 coding DNA: TGTGCCAGCAGCTTGTTCCTAGCGGGGAATGAGCAGTTCTTC. This gives the protein CASSLFLAGNEQFF.

This clone was seen repeatedly, ten times or more. The genes are TRBV12-3 or TRBV12-4 and TRBJ1-2; a weak D match, TRBD1 (6 bases). This CDR3 contains 17 residues. Trimming removed 1 base at V and 5 bases at J, with 20 bases between. The CDR3 DNA sequence: TGTGCCAGCAGTTTAGAGGGCAGGGGCTCCCCCTTTTATGGCTACACCTTC. It is translated as CASSLEGRGSPFYGYTF.

This clone was seen repeatedly, ten times or more. The chain joins TRBV6-1 to TRBJ1-2; the D gene is possibly TRBD1 (5 bases). Germline-derived CDR1 and CDR2 are MNHNS and SASEGT. The CDR3 is 14 residues long. V lost 7 bases and J lost 8, with 20 bases in between. CDR3 sequence: CASNRAGPLEGYTF. In nucleotides, the CDR3 is TGTGCCAGCAACCGGGCAGGGCCTTTGGAGGGCTACACCTTC.

This clone was detected many times. J is TRBJ2-3 and V is TRBV13; 13 bases agree with TRBD2. J was trimmed by 2 bases and V by 4 bases; bases with no gene match: 3. The germline V gene has CDR1 PRHDT and CDR2 FYEKMQ (reference sequence). The CDR3 contains 16 residues. CDR3 bases: TGTGCCAGCAGCTCGGGACTAGCGGGGTACACAGATACGCAGTATTTT. Protein: CASSSGLAGYTDTQYF.

This clone showed up many times. The gene calls are TRBV4-3 and TRBJ2-2; no clear D gene. The CDR3 contains 15 residues. Trimming removed 1 base at V and 4 bases at J, with 10 bases between. Germline CDR1 LGHNA, CDR2 YSLEER. CDR3 nucleotide sequence: TGCGCCAGCAGCCAAGGGCAGGATTTCACCGGGGAGCTGTTTTTT. Translated: CASSQGQDFTGELFF.

This clone was recorded at least ten times. The chain employs TRBV4-2 and TRBJ2-7, with D perhaps matching TRBD2 (5 bases). V was clipped by 4 bases and J by 5 bases, with 9 bases between them. Germline V gene lookup returns CDR1 LGHNA and CDR2 YNFKEQ. This CDR3 has 12 amino acids. CDR3 sequence (DNA): TGTGCCAGCAGCCTCGGCGGGCACGAGCAGTACTTC. Protein product: CASSLGGHEQYF.

This clone was seen at least ten times. The chain uses TRBV4-1 and TRBJ2-5; 11 bases line up with TRBD2. Germline CDR1 and CDR2: MGHRA and YSYEKL. Trimming cost V 2 bases and J 4 bases; bases outside gene matches: 0. The CDR3 is 14 residues long. CDR3 region: CASSQLAGGETQYF. In nucleotides, the CDR3 is TGCGCCAGCAGCCAACTAGCGGGGGGAGAGACCCAGTACTTC.